This TCR beta chain was captured in a study of identical twins. Study findings and constraints: Beta clonotypes that were abundant in cord blood contained fewer insertions, a pattern absent from memory repertoires. Where beta out-of-frame sequences were concerned, excess twin sharing was weaker. The conclusions drew on cross-sectional statistical analysis instead of tracking the same donors.

This clonotype has a count of ten or more. The target antigen is unknown. Germline V lookup: CDR1 SQVTM, CDR2 ANQGSEA. The CDR3 loop spans 14 amino acids. Trimming took 4 bases from V and 4 from J; bases not matched to a gene: 7. Template switching introduced a universal primer site, and the cDNA bore unique molecular identifiers. TCRdb fed the 5' RACE reads into MiXCR, producing one record per CDR3 protein. The table lists around 370,000 distinct CDR3 sequences, around 9% of them singletons. The specimen sequenced was naive T cells sorted from blood. This clonotype originated in a woman aged 45-65 years in good health. This chain links TRBV29-1 with TRBJ2-1, with 7 bases lining up with TRBD1. CDR3 residues: CSVVPDRPYNEQFF. CDR3 nucleotides: TGCAGCGTTGTCCCGGACAGGCCATACAATGAGCAGTTCTTC.